This T cell receptor beta chain was sequenced during a study of blood T cell repertoires in COVID-19. Original handling: The assay estimated nucleated cells by amplifying reference gene primers. TCRdb's copy holds only in-frame clones and misses some; the assay was immunoSEQ multiplex PCR. For V, J and clone size, that table is used; D and trimming come from the DNA. The sample lists 80,000 to 90,000 clones; more than 70% were seen once. Germline CDR1 is MNHEY and CDR2 is SVGAGI. The V end lost 0 bases, the J end lost 4 bases, and 10 bases lay between the germline ends. The CDR3 has 15 amino acids. V gene TRBV6-5 combines with J gene TRBJ2-4, with TRBD1 as a possible D gene (6 bases). What was sequenced was peripheral blood. This clonotype was obtained from a woman aged 70-85 years with acute or convalescent COVID-19. CDR3 residues: CASSYSLGGKNIQYF. In nucleotides, the CDR3 is TGTGCCAGCAGTTACTCCTTAGGGGGTAAAAACATTCAGTACTTC.